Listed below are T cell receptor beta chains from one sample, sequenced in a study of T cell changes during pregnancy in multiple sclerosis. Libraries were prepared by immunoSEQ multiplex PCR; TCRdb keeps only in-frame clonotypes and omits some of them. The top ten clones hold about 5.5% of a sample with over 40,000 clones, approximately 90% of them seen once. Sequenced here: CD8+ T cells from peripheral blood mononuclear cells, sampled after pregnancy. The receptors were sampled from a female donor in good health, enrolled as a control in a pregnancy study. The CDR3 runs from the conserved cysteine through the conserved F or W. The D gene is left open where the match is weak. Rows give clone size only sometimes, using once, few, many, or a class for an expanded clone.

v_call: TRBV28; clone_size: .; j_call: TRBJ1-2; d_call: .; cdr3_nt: TGTGCCAGCAGTTCCGAACCCACAGGCAGCTGGTATGGCTACACCTTC; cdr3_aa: CASSSEPTGSWYGYTF
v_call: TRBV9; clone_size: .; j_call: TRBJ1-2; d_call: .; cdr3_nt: TGTGCCAGCAGCCCCGCGGGGGCCGACTATGGCTACACCTTC; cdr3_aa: CASSPAGADYGYTF
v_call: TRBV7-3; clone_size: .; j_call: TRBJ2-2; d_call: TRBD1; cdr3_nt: TGTGCCAGCAGCCGAGGACAGGGCACGGGGGAGCTGTTTTTT; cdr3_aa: CASSRGQGTGELFF
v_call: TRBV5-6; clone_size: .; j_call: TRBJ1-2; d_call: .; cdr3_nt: TGTGCCAGCAGCTTGGGACAGCTGTATGGCTACACCTTC; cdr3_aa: CASSLGQLYGYTF
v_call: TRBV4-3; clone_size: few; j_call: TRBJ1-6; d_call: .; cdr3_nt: TGCGCCAGCAGCCCGGACAGCTCCTATAATTCACCCCTCCACTTT; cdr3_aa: CASSPDSSYNSPLHF
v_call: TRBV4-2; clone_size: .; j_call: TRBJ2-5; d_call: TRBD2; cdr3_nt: TGTGCCAGCAGCCAAGATCCGGGGCCCCTAGCGGGGGGACAAGAGACCCAGTACTTC; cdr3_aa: CASSQDPGPLAGGQETQYF
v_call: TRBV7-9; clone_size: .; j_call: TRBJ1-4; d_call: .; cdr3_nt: TGTGCCAGCAGCCTACGGGATAATGAAAAACTGTTTTTT; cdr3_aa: CASSLRDNEKLFF
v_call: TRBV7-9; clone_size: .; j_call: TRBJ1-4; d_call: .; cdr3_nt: TGTGCCAGCAGCTATGGAAGCGGTAATGAAAAACTGTTTTTT; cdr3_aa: CASSYGSGNEKLFF
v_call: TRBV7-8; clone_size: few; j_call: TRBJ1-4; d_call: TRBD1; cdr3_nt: TGTGCCAGCAGCGCAGCTTATGAGGACAGGGCAGGTTCAACTAATGAAAAACTGTTTTTT; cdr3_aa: CASSAAYEDRAGSTNEKLFF
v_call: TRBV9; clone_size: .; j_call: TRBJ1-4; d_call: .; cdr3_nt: TGTGCCAGCAGCCGGGCGGGTTCACCTAATGAAAAACTGTTTTTT; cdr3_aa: CASSRAGSPNEKLFF
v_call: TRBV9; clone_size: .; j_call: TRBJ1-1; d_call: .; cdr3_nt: TGTGCCAGCAGCGTAGCAGGAGGTTCCACTGAAGCTTTCTTT; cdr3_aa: CASSVAGGSTEAFF
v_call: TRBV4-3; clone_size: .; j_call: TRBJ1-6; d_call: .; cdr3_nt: TGCGCCAGCAGCCCGAGGCTAGTTAATTCACCCCTCCACTTT; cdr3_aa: CASSPRLVNSPLHF
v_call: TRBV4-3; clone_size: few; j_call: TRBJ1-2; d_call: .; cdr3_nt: TGCGCCAGCTCCCCCTGGACGGGAACTAACTATGGCTACACCTTC; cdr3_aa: CASSPWTGTNYGYTF
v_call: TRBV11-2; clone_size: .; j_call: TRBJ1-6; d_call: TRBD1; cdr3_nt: TGTGCCAGCAGCTTAGTGGCAGGGGGATGGTCACCCCTCCACTTT; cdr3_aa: CASSLVAGGWSPLHF
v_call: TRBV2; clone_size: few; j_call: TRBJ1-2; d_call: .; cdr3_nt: TGTGCCAGCAGTGGAGACTCCTCGAATGGCTACACCTTC; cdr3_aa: CASSGDSSNGYTF
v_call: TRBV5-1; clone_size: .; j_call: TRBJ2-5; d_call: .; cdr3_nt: TGCGCCAGCAGCCACCGAAGGGCGGGGCAAGAGACCCAGTACTTC; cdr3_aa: CASSHRRAGQETQYF
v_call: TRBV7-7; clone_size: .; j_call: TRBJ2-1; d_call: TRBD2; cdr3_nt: TGTGCTAGCAGTCCGGGACTAGCGAACAATGAGCAGTTCTTC; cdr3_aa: CASSPGLANNEQFF
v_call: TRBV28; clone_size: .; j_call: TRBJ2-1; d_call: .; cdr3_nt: TGTGCCAGCAGGGGAACAGGGGGGGGGAATGAGCAGTTCTTC; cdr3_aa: CASRGTGGGNEQFF
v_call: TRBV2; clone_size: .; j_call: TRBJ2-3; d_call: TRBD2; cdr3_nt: TGTGCCAGCAGTGAATGGGCGAGTGCTAGCGGGGGGGCAGATACGCAGTATTTT; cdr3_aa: CASSEWASASGGADTQYF
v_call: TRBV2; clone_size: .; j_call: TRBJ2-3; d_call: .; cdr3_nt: TGTGCCACCAACGCGGATACGCAGTATTTT; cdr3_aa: CATNADTQYF
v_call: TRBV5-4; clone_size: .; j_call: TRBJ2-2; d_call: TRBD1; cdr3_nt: TGTGCCAGCAGCGAAACAGGGGTCCGGGAGCTGTTTTTT; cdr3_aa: CASSETGVRELFF
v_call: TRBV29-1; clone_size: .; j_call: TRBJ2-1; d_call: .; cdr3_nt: TGCAGCGTTGAAGGACTATCGGGGGGCCATCCCTACAATGAGCAGTTCTTC; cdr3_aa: CSVEGLSGGHPYNEQFF
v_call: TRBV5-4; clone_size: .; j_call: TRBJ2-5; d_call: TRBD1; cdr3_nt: TGTGCCAGCAGCCCCTCGGTAGGGACAGGGACTCAGGAGCAGTACTTC; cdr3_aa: CASSPSVGTGTQEQYF
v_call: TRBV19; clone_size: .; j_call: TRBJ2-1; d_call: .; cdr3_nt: TGTGCCAGTACAGACTGGCAGAGGTACAATGAGCAGTTCTTC; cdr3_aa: CASTDWQRYNEQFF
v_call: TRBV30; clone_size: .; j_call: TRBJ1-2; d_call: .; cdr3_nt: TGTGCCTGGACAGGGGAAGGGAAACACTATGGCTACACCTTC; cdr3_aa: CAWTGEGKHYGYTF
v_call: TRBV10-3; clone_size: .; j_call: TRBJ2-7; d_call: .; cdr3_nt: TGTGCCACCGGCGGCGGGGAGGTTCGGTACTACGAGCAGTACTTC; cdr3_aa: CATGGGEVRYYEQYF
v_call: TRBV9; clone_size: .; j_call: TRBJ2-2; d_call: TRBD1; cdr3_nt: TGTGCCAGCAGCCGGACAGGGAACACCGGGGAGCTGTTTTTT; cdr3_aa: CASSRTGNTGELFF
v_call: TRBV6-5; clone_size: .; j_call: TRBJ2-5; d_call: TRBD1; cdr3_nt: TGTGCCAGCAGCCCTCAGGGGGTCCAAGAGACCCAGTACTTC; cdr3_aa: CASSPQGVQETQYF
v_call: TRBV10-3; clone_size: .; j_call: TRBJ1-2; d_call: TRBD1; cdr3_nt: TGTGCCATCAGTGAGTCTGTTCAGGGGGCGGCTGGCTACACCTTC; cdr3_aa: CAISESVQGAAGYTF
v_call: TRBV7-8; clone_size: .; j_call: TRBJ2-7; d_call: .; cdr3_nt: TGTGCCAGCAGCTTGGACCGGGGTAACTACGAGCAGTACTTC; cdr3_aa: CASSLDRGNYEQYF
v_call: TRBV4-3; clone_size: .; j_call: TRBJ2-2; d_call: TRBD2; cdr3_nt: TGCGCCAGCAGCCAAGTATGGGCGGGGGGGAGTATGAGCACCGGGGAGCTGTTTTTT; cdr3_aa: CASSQVWAGGSMSTGELFF
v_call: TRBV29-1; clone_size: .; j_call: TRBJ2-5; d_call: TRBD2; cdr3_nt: TGCAGCGCTTATAAGGGGACTAAGGAGACCCAGTACTTC; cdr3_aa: CSAYKGTKETQYF
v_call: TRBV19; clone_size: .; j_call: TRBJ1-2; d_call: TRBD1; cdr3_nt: TGTGCCGCCAGTAGTATCCGCACAGGGGATGACTCGGATGGCTACACCTTC; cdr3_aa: CAASSIRTGDDSDGYTF
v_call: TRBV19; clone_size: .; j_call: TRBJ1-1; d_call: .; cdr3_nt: TGTGCCAGTAGTATGGAGGGGAGAACTGAAGCTTTCTTT; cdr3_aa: CASSMEGRTEAFF
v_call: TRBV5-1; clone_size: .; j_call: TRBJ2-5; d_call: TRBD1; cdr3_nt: TGCGCCAGCAGCTTGCTCGACAGGGAAGAGACCCAGTACTTC; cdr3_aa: CASSLLDREETQYF
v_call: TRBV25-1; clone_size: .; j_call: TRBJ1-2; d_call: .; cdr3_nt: TGTGCCACCCAGGGTCTCACCACGGGCTACACCTTC; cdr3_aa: CATQGLTTGYTF
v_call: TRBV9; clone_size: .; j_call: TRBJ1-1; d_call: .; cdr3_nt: TGTGCCAGCAGCCCCCGGGGGGACCTTGAAGCTTTCTTT; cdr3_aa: CASSPRGDLEAFF
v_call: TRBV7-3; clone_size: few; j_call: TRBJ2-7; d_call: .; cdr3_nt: TGTGCCAGCAGCTTAACTGCCGGGTCTAACTACGAGCAGTACTTC; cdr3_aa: CASSLTAGSNYEQYF
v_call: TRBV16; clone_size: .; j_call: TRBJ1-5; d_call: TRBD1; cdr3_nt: TGTGCCAGCAACACTTTGACAGGGACCAATGCCAATCAGCCCCAGCATTTT; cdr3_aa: CASNTLTGTNANQPQHF
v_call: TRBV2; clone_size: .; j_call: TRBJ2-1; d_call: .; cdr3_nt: TGTGCCAGCAGTGAAAGTACAGGTATTGAGGTGCAGTTCTTC; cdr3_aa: CASSESTGIEVQFF
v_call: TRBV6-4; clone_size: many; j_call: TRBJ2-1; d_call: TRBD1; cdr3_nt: TGTGCCAGCAGTATGGGACAGGGCTCCTACAATGAGCAGTTCTTC; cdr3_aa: CASSMGQGSYNEQFF
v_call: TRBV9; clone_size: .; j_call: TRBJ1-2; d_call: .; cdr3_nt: TGTGCCAGCAGCGCACAGGGCGGCTATGGCTACACCTTC; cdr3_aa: CASSAQGGYGYTF
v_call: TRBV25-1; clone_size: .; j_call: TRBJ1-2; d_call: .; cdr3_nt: TGTGCCAGCAGTGCCGCCGCGAGAGCGAACTATGGCTACACCTTC; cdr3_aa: CASSAAARANYGYTF
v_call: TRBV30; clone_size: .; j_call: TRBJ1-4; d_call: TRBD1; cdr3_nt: TGTGCCTTCCGGACAGGTAGCCTCAATGAAAAACTGTTTTTT; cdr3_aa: CAFRTGSLNEKLFF
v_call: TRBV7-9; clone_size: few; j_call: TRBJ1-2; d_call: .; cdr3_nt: TGTGCCAGCAGTAAGACCCAGATCGGAGTTGATGGCTACACCTTC; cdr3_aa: CASSKTQIGVDGYTF
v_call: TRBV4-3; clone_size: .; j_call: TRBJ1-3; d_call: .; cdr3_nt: TGCGCCAGCAGATCCCCCGGGGACACCATATATTTT; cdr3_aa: CASRSPGDTIYF
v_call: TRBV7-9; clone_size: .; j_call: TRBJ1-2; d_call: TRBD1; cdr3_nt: TGTGCCAGCAGCCCTAGGGACAGGCCCCTCTATGGCTACACCTTC; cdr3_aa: CASSPRDRPLYGYTF
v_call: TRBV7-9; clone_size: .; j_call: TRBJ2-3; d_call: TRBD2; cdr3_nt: TGTGCCAGCAGCGAACTAGCGGTTACGCAGTATTTT; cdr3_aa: CASSELAVTQYF
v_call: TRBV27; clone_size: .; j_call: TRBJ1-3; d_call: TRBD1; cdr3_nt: TGTGCCAGCAGTTCCAGGGGGGCGGGAAACACCATATATTTT; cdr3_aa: CASSSRGAGNTIYF
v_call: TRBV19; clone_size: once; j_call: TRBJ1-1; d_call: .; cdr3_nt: TGTGCCAGTGCGTCGGTGGTTCCGCAAGCTTTCTTT; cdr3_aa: CASASVVPQAFF
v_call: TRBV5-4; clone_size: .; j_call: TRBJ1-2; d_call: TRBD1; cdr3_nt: TGTGCCAGCAGCCCCGGACAGGCCAATGGCTACACCTTC; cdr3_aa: CASSPGQANGYTF
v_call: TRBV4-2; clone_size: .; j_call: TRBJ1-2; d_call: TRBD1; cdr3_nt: TGTGCCAGCAGCCAAGATAGGGGGACAGGGCCGTATGGCTACACCTTC; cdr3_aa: CASSQDRGTGPYGYTF